This T cell receptor (beta chain) derives from a study of T-cell reconstitution after alpha-beta-depleted transplantation in children (dated by TCRdb to about 2016). The study in broad terms: Using TCR repertoire profiling, the study followed T-cell immune reconstitution in a quantitative way in children after TCRalphabeta/CD19-depleted allogeneic hematopoietic cell transplantation. Results the study describes overall, beyond this receptor: Hyperexpanded clone frequencies declined over subsequent months; after one year, T-cell counts and TCRbeta diversity were mostly attributed to newly produced T cells. In some patients, the high TCRbeta diversity seen at day 60 was put down to recipient T cells and intrathymic progenitors that had survived conditioning. The apparently early alphabetaT-cell count recovery about two months after transplant was reportedly dependent on only several hundred rapidly expanded clones derived from non-depleted graft cells.

The library came from PCR. The data were produced on an Illumina HiSeq 2500. TCR libraries were prepared with molecular barcoding, using unique molecular identifiers to normalize TCRbeta repertoire quantification. TCRdb handled the public reads itself, with Q25 trimming in fastp and clone calling in MiXCR, and kept productive beta chains. CDR3 protein sequences are deduplicated, and each keeps its most common genes and DNA. For this sample the table gives hundreds of thousands of distinct CDR3 sequences, of which about 16% were detected only once. Around 43% of the sample comes from the top ten. This clonotype was detected a few times. Its binding antigen is unknown. Base qualities were left out, and no much larger clone turns up one base away. Read against the paper, the sample's treatment or condition label means: allogeneic hematopoietic cell transplantation with graft depleted of TCRalphabeta T cells and CD19 B cells. Transplant recipients were children who received TCRalphabeta/CD19-depleted allogeneic hematopoietic cell grafts.

The junction carries 10 bases between V and J, which are trimmed by 1 base and 5 bases respectively. CDR1 SGDLS and CDR2 YYNGEE were looked up in the germline V gene. Including cysteine and phenylalanine, the CDR3 has 14 amino acids. Just CDR3 DNA is preserved here, 42 bases in frame from base 1. The specimen was PBMCs, mostly from graft donor cells, collected 360 days after TCRalphabeta/CD19-depleted stem cell transplant. The TCR was taken from a male patient aged 2 to 10 who had a stem cell transplant for acute lymphoblastic leukemia, so the T cells may come from the graft donor. The sequence joins TRBV9 to TRBJ2-1, with the D gene too uncertain to name. CDR3 protein: CASSVFDGDNEQFF. At the DNA level, the sequence is TGTGCCAGCAGCGTATTTGACGGTGACAATGAGCAGTTCTTC.